This is a list of T cell receptor beta chains from one sample in a study of T cells after yellow fever vaccination. TCRdb re-called the 5' RACE reads with MiXCR, one entry per CDR3 protein. The sample lists approximately 260,000 distinct CDR3 sequences; about 5.2% were seen once. The specimen was CD4+ T cells sorted from PBMCs, collected on the day of the yellow fever booster vaccination. The receptors stem from a man between 18 and 29 years old who received the YFV17D yellow fever vaccine. Each CDR3 is given with its conserved first and last residue.

v_call cdr3_length cdr3_aa
TRBV12-3/TRBV12-4 14 CASRRGVGTGELFF
TRBV29-1 13 CSVGGTGMNEQFF
TRBV20-1 11 CSAPPGYGYTF
TRBV12-2 15 CASRPGMRPGQPQHF
TRBV12-3/TRBV12-4 13 CASSFRETDTQYF
TRBV5-1 15 CASSSQGQGQETQYF
TRBV20-1 13 CSARDRVIGELFF
TRBV7-6 13 CASSLYGEGGYTF
TRBV4-1 16 CASSHPGRRFDNEQFF
TRBV5-1 14 CASSSRGAGETQYF
TRBV18 13 CASSPRDIEGYTF
TRBV12-3/TRBV12-4 14 CASSLGLGFDTQYF
TRBV4-3 17 CASSQDWSRGLADTQYF
TRBV28 15 CASSFFPGAEETQYF
TRBV9 15 CASSPRGGSSYEQYF
TRBV10-3 14 CAISVSGGKNIQYF
TRBV19 14 CASSLWTPNTEAFF
TRBV12-3/TRBV12-4 15 CASSLPTGEYSPLHF
TRBV6-2/TRBV6-3 13 CASSYSGLYGYTF
TRBV20-1 17 CSASWSLGKGGDSPLHF
TRBV7-9 13 CASSSRQVYEQYF
TRBV2 17 CASRGGTSGGSYNEQFF
TRBV7-9 16 CASSLFGGTIQETQYF
TRBV5-1 14 CASSLGTSGGEQFF
TRBV20-1 16 CSARPRTSGIQETQYF
TRBV7-9 16 CASRPPANRVDEKLFF